There are many counts of the clone carrying this T cell receptor beta chain. Its antigen is not known. TCRdb re-called the multiplex PCR reads with MiXCR, one entry per CDR3 protein. Here the sample spans about 35,000 distinct CDR3 sequences, 30% to 45% being singletons. This record comes from a study of breast tumors, draining lymph nodes, adjacent tissues. The study's findings and limits: That most tumor T cells come from lymph nodes remained unproven. Data fit most tumor T cells coming from lymph node, expanding in tumor. Luminal-like breast cancer showed significantly greater tumor-nontumor repertoire similarity than basal-like breast cancer did. Compared with lymph nodes, tumors were less diverse; compared with nontumor tissue, more.

The receptor was isolated from a female donor with breast cancer. Some clones in this sample may be carry-over from other donors' samples. Sequencing used breast tumor tissue.

As DNA, the CDR3 is TGTGCCAGCAGCGTAGGGACAGGGGGCAACTATGGCTACACCTTC. Protein: CASSVGTGGNYGYTF. The rearrangement joins TRBV9 to TRBJ1-2; 11 bases are a match to TRBD1. CDR3 length: 15 residues. Germline loops: CDR1 SGDLS, CDR2 YYNGEE. V lost 0 bases to trimming and J lost 2 bases; unmatched junction nucleotides: 0. The entire variable domain, with the rest obtained from reference TRBV9 and TRBJ1-2, is as follows: DSGVTQTPKHLITATGQRVTLRCSPRSGDLSVYWYQQSLDQGLQFLIQYYNGEERAKGNILERFSAQQFPDLHSELNLSSLELGDSALYFCASSVGTGGNYGYTFGSGTRLTVV.